This section outlines one T cell receptor (beta chain) sequence together with its context. The CDR3 runs 14 residues. Germline CDR1 MNHEY, CDR2 SVGAGI. The V gene end was trimmed by 6 bases and the J gene end by 11 bases; junction bases not matched to a gene: 10. This entry belongs to a study of blood T cell repertoires in COVID-19. Study details: The United States, Italy and Spain supplied acute and convalescent COVID-19 samples.

In the source study's methods: Amplification from reference gene primers served as the basis for estimated nucleated cell counts. Here immunoSEQ multiplex PCR was the method, and the copy in TCRdb shows in-frame clones only, minus some. V and J calls and clone size follow that table, whereas D and trimming were derived from the DNA. The profile shows some 270,000 clones, roughly 84% of them singletons. The chain is built from TRBV6-5 and TRBJ1-5; 10 bases line up with TRBD1. The sample comprised peripheral blood. The TCR originated in a woman aged 40 to 50 who had recovered from COVID-19. In DNA form, the CDR3 reads TGTGCCAGCAGCACTGGACAGGGGGAGAGGACCCAGCATTTT. Translated, it gives CASSTGQGERTQHF.